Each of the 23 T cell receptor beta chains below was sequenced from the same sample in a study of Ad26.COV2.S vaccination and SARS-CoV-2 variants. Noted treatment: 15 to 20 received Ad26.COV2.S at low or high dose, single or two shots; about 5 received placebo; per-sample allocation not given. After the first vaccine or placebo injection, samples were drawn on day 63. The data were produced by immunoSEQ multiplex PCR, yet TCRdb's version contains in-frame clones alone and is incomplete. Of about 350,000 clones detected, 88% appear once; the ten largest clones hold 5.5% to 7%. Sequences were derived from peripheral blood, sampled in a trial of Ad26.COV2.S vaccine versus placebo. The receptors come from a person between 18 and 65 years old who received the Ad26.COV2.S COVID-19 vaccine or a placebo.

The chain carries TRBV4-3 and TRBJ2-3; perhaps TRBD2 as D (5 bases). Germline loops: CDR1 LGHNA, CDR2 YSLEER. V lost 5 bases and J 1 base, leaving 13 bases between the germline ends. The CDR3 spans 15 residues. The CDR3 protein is CASSTQTTRTDTQYF. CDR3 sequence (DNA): TGCGCCAGCAGCACCCAGACTACCCGCACAGATACGCAGTATTTT.

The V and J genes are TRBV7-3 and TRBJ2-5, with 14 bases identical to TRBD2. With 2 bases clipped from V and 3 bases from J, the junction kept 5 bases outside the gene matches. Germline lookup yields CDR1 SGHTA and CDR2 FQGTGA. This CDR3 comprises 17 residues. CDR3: CASSLGLAGGIKETQYF. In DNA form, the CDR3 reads TGTGCCAGCAGCTTAGGACTAGCGGGGGGCATAAAAGAGACCCAGTACTTC.

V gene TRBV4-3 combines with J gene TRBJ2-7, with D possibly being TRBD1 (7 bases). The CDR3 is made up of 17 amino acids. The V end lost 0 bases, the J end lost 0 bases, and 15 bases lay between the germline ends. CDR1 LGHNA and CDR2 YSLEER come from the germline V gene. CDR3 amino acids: CASSQDPRGAISYEQYF. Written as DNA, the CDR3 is TGCGCCAGCAGCCAAGACCCCAGGGGGGCCATCTCCTACGAGCAGTACTTC.

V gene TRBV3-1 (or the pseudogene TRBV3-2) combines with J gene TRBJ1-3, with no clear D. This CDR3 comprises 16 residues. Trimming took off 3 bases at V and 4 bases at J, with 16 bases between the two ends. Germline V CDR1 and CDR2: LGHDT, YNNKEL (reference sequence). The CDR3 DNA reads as TGTGCCAGCAGCCACCCAGCAGGTCGACCGGGAAACACCATATATTTT. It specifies CASSHPAGRPGNTIYF.

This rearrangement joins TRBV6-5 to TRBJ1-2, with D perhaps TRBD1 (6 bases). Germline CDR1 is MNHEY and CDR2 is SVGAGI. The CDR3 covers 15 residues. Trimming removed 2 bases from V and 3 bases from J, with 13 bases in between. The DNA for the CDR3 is TGTGCCAGCAGTTACGGCCTACAGGGAGACTATGGCTACACCTTC. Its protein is CASSYGLQGDYGYTF.

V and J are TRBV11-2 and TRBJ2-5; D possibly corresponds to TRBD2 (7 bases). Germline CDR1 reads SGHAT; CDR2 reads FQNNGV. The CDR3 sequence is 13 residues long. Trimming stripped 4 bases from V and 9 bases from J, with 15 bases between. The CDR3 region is CASSWEGRGSQYF. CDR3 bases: TGTGCCAGCAGCTGGGAGGGCAGGGGTTCCCAGTACTTC.

CDR3 sequence: CAWNEQGSDGYTF. CDR3 DNA sequence: TGTGCCTGGAACGAACAGGGAAGTGATGGCTACACCTTC. J is TRBJ1-2 and V is TRBV30; D perhaps matches TRBD1 (6 bases). Germline lookup yields CDR1 GTSNPN and CDR2 SVGIG (reference sequence). V lost 4 bases and J lost 6, with 15 bases in between. This CDR3 contains 13 residues.

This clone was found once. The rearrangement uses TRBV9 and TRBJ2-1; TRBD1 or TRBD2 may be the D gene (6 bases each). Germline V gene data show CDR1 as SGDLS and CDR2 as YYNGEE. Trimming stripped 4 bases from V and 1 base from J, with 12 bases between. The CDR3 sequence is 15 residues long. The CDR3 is CASSSTGTSYNEQFF. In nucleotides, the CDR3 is TGTGCCAGCAGCAGTACAGGGACTTCCTACAATGAGCAGTTCTTC.

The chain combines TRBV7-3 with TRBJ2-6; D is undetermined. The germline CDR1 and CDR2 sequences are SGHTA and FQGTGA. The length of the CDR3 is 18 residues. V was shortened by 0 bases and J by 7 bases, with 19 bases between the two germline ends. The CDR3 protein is CASSLTISRGLGANVLTF. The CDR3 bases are TGTGCCAGCAGCTTAACGATATCCCGAGGCCTGGGAGCCAACGTCCTGACTTTC.

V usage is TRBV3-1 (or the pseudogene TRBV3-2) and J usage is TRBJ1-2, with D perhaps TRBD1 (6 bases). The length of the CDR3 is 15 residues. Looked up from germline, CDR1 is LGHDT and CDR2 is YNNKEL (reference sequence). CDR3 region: CASGPGQSGSYGYTF. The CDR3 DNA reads TGTGCGAGCGGCCCTGGACAGTCCGGATCCTATGGCTACACCTTC.

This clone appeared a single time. The CDR3 region is CASSFGGSGNTIYF. In nucleotides, the CDR3 is TGTGCCAGCAGTTTCGGGGGCTCTGGAAACACCATATATTTT. The genes are TRBV28 and TRBJ1-3, with D tentatively TRBD1 (5 bases). V lost 3 bases to trimming and J lost 0 bases, with 6 bases between them. Germline CDR1 is MDHEN and CDR2 is SYDVKM. The CDR3 is 14 amino acids.

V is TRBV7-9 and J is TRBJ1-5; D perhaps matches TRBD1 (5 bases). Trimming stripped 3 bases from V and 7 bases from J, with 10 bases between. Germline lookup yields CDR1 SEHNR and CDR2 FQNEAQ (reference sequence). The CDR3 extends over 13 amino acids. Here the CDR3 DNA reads TGTGCCAGCAGCTTTGGGACCGTACAGCCCCAGCATTTT. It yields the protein CASSFGTVQPQHF.

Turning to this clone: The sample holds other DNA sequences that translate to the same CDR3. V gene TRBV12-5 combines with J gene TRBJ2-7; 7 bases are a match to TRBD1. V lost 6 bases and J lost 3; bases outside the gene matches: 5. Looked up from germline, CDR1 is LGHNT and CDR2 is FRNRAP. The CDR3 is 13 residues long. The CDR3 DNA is TGTGCTAGTGGCCTGGGACAGAACTACGAGCAGTACTTC. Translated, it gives CASGLGQNYEQYF.

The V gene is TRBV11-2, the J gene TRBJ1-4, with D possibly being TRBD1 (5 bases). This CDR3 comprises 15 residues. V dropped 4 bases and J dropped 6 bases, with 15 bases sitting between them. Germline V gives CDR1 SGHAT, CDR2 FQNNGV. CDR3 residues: CASSSRGREYEKLFF. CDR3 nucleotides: TGTGCCAGCAGCTCGCGGGGCAGGGAATATGAAAAACTGTTTTTT.

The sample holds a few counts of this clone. CDR3 DNA: TGCGCCAGCAGAAGGAGGACAGGGCGAACCCTGGGAGATTCACCCCTCCACTTT. Protein sequence: CASRRRTGRTLGDSPLHF. The chain couples TRBV5-1 to TRBJ1-6, with 8 bases that match TRBD1. The ends lost 5 bases at V and 8 bases at J; junction bases unmatched: 18. Germline loops: CDR1 SGHRS, CDR2 YFSETQ. The CDR3 is made up of 18 amino acids.

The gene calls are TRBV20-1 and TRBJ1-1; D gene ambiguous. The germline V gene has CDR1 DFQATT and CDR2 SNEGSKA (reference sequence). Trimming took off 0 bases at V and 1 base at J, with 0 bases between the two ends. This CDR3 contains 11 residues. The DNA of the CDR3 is TGCAGTGCTAGAGAGAACACTGAAGCTTTCTTT. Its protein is CSARENTEAFF.

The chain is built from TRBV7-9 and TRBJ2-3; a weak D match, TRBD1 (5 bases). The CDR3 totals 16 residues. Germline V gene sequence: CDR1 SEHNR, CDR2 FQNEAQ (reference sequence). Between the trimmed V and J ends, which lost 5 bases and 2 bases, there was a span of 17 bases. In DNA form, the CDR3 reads TGTGCCAGCAGCACCCCGACAGTGGGGTACACAGATACGCAGTATTTT. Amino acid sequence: CASSTPTVGYTDTQYF.

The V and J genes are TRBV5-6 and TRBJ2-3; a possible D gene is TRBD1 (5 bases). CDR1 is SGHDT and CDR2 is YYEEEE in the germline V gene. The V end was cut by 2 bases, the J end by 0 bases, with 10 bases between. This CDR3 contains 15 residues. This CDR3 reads CASSLLRQSTDTQYF. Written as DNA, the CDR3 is TGTGCCAGCAGCTTACTGAGACAGAGCACAGATACGCAGTATTTT. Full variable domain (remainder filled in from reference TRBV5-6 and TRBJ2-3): DAGVTQSPTHLIKTRGQQVTLRCSPKSGHDTVSWYQQALGQGPQFIFQYYEEEERQRGNFPDRFSGHQFPNYSSELNVNALLLGDSALYLCASSLLRQSTDTQYFGPGTRLTVL.

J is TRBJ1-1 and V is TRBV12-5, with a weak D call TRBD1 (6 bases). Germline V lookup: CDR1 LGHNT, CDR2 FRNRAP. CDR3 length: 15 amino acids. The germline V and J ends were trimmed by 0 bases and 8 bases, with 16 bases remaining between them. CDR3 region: CASGLVLSGQGEAFF. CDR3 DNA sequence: TGTGCTAGTGGTTTGGTGCTTTCCGGGCAGGGGGAAGCTTTCTTT.

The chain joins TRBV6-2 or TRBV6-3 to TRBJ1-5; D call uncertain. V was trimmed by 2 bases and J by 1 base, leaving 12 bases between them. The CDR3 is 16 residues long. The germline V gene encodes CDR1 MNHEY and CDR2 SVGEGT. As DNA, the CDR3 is TGTGCCAGCAGTTACGTAGGGTTCACGAGCAATCAGCCCCAGCATTTT. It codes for CASSYVGFTSNQPQHF.

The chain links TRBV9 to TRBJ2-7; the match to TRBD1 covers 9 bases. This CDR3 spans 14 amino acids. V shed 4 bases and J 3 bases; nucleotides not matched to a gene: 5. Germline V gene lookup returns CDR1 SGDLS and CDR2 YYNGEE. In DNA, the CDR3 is TGTGCCAGCAGCCTGGGACAGGGAGTCTACGAGCAGTACTTC. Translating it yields CASSLGQGVYEQYF.

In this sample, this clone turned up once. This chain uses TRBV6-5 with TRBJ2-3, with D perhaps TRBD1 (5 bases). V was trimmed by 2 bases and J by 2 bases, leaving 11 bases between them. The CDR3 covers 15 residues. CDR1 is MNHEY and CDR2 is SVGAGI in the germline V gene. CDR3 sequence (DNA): TGTGCCAGCAGTTACACCCGGACACTCACAGATACGCAGTATTTT. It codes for CASSYTRTLTDTQYF.

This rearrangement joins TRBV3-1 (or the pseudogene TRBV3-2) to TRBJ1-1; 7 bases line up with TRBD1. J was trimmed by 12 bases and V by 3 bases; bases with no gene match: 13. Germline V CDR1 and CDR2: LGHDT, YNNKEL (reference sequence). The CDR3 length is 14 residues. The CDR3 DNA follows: TGTGCCAGCAGCCAGGAACACAGGGGAAAGAGAACTTTCTTT. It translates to CASSQEHRGKRTFF.